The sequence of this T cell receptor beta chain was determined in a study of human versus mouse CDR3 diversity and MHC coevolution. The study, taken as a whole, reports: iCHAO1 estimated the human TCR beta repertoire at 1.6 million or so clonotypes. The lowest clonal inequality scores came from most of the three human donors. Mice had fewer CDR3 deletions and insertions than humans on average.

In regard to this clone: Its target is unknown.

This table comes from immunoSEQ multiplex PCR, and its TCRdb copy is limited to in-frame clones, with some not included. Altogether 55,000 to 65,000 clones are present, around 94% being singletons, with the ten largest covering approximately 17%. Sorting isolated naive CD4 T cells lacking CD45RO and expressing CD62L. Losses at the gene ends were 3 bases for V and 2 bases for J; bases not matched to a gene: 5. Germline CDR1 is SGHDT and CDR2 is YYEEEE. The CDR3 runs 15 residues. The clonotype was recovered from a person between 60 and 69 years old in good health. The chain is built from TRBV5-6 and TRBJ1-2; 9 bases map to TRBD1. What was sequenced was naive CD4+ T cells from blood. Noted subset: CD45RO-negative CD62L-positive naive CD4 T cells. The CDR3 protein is CASSWDRELNYGYTF. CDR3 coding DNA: TGTGCCAGCAGCTGGGACAGGGAACTAAACTATGGCTACACCTTC.